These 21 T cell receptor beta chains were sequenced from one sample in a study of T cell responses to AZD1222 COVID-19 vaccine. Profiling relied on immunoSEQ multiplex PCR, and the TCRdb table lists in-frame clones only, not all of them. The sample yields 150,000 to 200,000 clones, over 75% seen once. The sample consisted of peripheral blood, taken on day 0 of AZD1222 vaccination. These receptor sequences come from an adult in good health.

The CDR3 here is CASSLGADLGTEAFF. The CDR3 DNA follows: TGTGCCAGCAGCTTAGGGGCGGACCTTGGCACTGAAGCTTTCTTT. The chain employs TRBV11-3 and TRBJ1-1; D is unresolved. Germline CDR1 is SGHNT and CDR2 is YENEEA. The CDR3 sequence is 15 residues long. V gave up 1 base and J gave up 4 bases, with 13 bases separating them.

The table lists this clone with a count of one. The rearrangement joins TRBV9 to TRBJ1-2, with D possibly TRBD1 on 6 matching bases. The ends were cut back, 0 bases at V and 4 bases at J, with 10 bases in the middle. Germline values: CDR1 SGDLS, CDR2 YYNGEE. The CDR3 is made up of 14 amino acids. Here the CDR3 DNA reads TGTGCCAGCAGCGTAGGTGGGACAAGCTATGGCTACACCTTC. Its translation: CASSVGGTSYGYTF.

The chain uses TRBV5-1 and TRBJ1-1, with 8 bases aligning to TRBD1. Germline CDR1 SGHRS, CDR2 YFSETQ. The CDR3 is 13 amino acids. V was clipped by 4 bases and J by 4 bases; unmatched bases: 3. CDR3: CASSIGQGTEAFF. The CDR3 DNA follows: TGCGCCAGCAGCATTGGACAGGGCACTGAAGCTTTCTTT.

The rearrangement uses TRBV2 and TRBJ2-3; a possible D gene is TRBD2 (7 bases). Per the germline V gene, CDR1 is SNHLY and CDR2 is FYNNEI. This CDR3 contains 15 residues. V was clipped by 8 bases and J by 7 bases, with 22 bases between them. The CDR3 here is CASGMGGTQFYTQYF. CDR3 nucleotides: TGTGCCAGCGGTATGGGAGGGACACAATTCTATACGCAGTATTTT.

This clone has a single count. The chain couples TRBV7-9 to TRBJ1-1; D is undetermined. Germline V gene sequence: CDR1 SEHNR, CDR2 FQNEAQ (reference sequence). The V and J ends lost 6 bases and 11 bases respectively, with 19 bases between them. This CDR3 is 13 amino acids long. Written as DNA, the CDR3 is TGTGCCAGCAGAAAAGATTGGCGGATCCGTGCTTTCTTT. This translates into CASRKDWRIRAFF.

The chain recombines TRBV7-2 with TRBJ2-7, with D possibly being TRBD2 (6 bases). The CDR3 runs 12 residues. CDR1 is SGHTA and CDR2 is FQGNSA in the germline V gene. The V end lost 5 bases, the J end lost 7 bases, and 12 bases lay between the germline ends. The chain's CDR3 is CASSPGRREQYF. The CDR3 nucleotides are TGTGCCAGCAGCCCGGGGAGGCGGGAGCAGTACTTC.

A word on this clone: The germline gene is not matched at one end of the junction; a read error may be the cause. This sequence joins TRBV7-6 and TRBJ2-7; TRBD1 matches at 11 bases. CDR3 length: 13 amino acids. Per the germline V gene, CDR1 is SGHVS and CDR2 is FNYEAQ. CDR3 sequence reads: CASSLRTGGPMSF. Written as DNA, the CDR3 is TGTGCCAGCAGCTTGCGGACAGGGGGCCCCATGTCCTTC.

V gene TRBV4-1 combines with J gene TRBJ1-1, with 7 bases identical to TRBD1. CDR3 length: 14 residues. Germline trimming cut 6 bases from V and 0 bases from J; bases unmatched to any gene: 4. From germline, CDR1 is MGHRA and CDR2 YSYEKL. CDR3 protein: CASRAGTVNTEAFF. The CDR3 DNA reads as TGCGCCAGCAGGGCCGGGACAGTGAACACTGAAGCTTTCTTT.

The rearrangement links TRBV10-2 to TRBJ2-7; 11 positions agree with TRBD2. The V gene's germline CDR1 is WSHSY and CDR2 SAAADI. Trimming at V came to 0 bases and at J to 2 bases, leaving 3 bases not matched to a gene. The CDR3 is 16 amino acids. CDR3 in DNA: TGCGCCAGCAGTGAGTCGACTAGCGGGGCCACCTACGAGCAGTACTTC. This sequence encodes CASSESTSGATYEQYF.

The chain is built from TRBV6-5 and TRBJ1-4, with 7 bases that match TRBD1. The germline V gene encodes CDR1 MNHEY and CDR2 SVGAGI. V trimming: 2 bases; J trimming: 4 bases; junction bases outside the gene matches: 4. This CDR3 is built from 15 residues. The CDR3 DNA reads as TGTGCCAGCAGTTACCACAGGGGAGTTAATGAAAAACTGTTTTTT. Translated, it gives CASSYHRGVNEKLFF.

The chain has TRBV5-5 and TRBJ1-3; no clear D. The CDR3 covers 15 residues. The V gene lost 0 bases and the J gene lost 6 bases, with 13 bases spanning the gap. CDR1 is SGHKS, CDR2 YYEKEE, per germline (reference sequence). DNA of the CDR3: TGTGCCAGCAGCTTGGAGCCAGGCGTGAAAAACACCATATATTTT. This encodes CASSLEPGVKNTIYF.

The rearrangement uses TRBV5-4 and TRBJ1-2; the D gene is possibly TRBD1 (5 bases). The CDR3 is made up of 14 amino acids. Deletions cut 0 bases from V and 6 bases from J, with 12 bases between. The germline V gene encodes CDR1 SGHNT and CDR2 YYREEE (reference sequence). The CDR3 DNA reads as TGTGCCAGCAGCTTGGCCGGGGGACTAGATGGCTACACCTTC. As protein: CASSLAGGLDGYTF.

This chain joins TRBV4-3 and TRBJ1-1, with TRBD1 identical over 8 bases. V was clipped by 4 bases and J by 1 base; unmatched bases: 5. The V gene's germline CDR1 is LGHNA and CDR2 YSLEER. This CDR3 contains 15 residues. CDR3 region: CASSRTGKWNTEAFF. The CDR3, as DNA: TGCGCCAGCAGCCGGACAGGGAAATGGAACACTGAAGCTTTCTTT.

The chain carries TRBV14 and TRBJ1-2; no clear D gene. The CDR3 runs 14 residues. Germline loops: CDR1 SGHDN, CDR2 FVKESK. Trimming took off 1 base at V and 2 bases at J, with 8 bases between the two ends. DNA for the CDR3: TGTGCCAGCAGCCAAGCCGGTCGGAACTATGGCTACACCTTC. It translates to CASSQAGRNYGYTF.

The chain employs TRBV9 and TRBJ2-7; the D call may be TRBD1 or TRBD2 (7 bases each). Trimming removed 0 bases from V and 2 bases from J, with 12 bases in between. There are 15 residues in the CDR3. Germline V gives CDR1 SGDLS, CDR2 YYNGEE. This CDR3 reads CASSVGQGGTYEQYF. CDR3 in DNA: TGTGCCAGCAGCGTAGGGCAGGGGGGGACCTACGAGCAGTACTTC.

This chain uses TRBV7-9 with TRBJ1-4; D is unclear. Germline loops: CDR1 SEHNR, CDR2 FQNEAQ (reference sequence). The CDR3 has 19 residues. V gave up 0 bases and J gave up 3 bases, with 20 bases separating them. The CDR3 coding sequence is TGTGCCAGCAGCTTAGCTCCAGGCTCTATCGACGTGGCTAATGAAAAACTGTTTTTT. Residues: CASSLAPGSIDVANEKLFF. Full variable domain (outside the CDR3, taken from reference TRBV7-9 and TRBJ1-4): DTGVSQNPRHKITKRGQNVTFRCDPISEHNRLYWYRQTLGQGPEFLTYFQNEAQLEKSRLLSDRFSAERPKGSFSTLEIQRTEQGDSAMYLCASSLAPGSIDVANEKLFFGSGTQLSVL.

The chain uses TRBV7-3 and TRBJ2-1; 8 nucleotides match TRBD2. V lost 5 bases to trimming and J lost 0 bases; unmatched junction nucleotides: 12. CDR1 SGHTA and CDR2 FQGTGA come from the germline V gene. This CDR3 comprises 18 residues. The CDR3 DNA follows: TGTGCCAGCAGCCAGGACGCGGGGGGCCCGAGCTCCTACAATGAGCAGTTCTTC. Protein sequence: CASSQDAGGPSSYNEQFF.

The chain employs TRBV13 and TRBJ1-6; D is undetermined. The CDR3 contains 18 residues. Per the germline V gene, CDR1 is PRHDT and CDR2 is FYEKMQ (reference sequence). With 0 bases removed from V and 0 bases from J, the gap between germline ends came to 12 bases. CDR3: CASSLGGSESSYNSPLHF. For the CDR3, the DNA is TGTGCCAGCAGCTTAGGCGGATCGGAGAGCTCCTATAATTCACCCCTCCACTTT.

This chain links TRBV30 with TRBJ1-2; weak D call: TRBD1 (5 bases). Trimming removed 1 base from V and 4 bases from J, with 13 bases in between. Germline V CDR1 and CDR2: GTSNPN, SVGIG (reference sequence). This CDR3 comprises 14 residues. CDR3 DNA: TGTGCCTGGAGTGACGACAGATCTTCCTATGGCTACACCTTC. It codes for CAWSDDRSSYGYTF.

The CDR3 sequence is CASSELSLDSLNTEAFF. The CDR3 DNA reads as TGTGCCAGCAGTGAATTAAGCTTGGACAGCCTGAACACTGAAGCTTTCTTT. The rearrangement uses TRBV25-1 and TRBJ1-1, with D possibly matching TRBD1 (6 bases). The germline V gene has CDR1 MGHDK and CDR2 SYGVNS. This CDR3 region has 17 residues. V shed 1 base and J shed 0 bases, with 15 bases lying between them. Full variable domain (outside the CDR3, taken from reference TRBV25-1 and TRBJ1-1): EADIYQTPRYLVIGTGKKITLECSQTMGHDKMYWYQQDPGMELHLIHYSYGVNSTEKGDLSSESTVSRIRTEHFPLTLESARPSHTSQYLCASSELSLDSLNTEAFFGQGTRLTVV.

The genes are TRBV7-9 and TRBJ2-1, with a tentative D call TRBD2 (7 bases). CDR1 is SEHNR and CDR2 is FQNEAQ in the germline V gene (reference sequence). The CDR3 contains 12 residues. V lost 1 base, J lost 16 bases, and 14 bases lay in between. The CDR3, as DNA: TGTGCCAGCAGCTTAGGGGCGGGGGCCCTTTTCTTC. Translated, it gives CASSLGAGALFF.